The entry that follows covers one T cell receptor (beta chain) sequence. The antigen remains unidentified. The Oncomine TCR Beta short-read assay was what sequenced the DNA obtained from cultured CD4+ T cells. Using the QIAamp micro DNA kit, genomic DNA was extracted from the CD4+ T cells that had been cultured. TCRdb re-called the PCR reads with MiXCR, one entry per CDR3 protein. The data contain roughly 9,000 distinct CDR3 sequences, about 32% of them seen just once; the ten biggest clones take up 20% to 25%. Treatment defined: approximately 10-day PBMC culture with coronavirus spike peptide pools or control peptides (ViraFEST assay). Pre-COVID-19 pandemic sampling (2011-2018) yielded the unexposed donor's CD4+ T cells. The CDR3 is 15 residues long. The V and J ends lost 4 bases and 3 bases, in that order; junction bases with no gene match: 7. Germline V lookup: CDR1 MGHRA, CDR2 YSYEKL. The source of the sample is a study of vaccination and CD4 T cells after COVID-19.

Material: CD4+ T cells from blood, cultured in vitro. The source is a human donor in good health. This chain links TRBV4-1 with TRBJ2-7; 9 positions agree with TRBD1. The DNA for the CDR3 is TGCGCCAGCAGCCGGATGGACAGGGGCGACTACGAGCAGTACTTC. It translates to CASSRMDRGDYEQYF.